The 5 T cell receptor beta chains given below trace back to one sample, sequenced in a study of graft-versus-host responses after intestinal transplantation (dated by TCRdb to the early 2020s). To isolate intraepithelial and lamina propria lymphocytes from graft specimens, dithiothreitol, EDTA incubations and collagenase D digestion were used. The library was prepared using the immunoSEQ multiplex PCR assay. As stored in TCRdb, this immuneACCESS dataset retains in-frame rearrangements with V and J assigned. A fraction of the clones does not appear; measured against another copy, unresolved V genes explain less than half of the discrepancy, and the remainder lacks a known reason. Within this sample are 60,000 to 70,000 clones, with around 90% of them counted one time only. In total, the top ten clones hold about 1.7% of the sample. Specimen: ileum tissue, collected 350 to 400 days after transplant. The source is a human patient who received an intestinal transplant, so some T cells may come from the graft donor.

This clone was counted once. The chain has TRBV6-5 and TRBJ1-2, with a possible D match to TRBD1 (5 bases). CDR1 and CDR2 (germline): MNHEY, SVGAGI. V was pared by 0 bases and J by 4 bases, with 15 bases between. The CDR3 is made up of 16 amino acids. CDR3 DNA: TGTGCCAGCAGTTACTCGAAGACAGTCAGCCGCTATGGCTACACCTTC. It specifies CASSYSKTVSRYGYTF.

The chain uses TRBV7-3 and TRBJ2-7; possibly TRBD1 for D (5 bases). This CDR3 has 15 amino acids. Trimming removed 3 bases from V and 0 bases from J, with 12 bases in between. Looked up from germline, CDR1 is SGHTA and CDR2 is FQGTGA. The CDR3 nucleotides are TGTGCCAGCAGCTTTGGGCAGGGCGACTCCTACGAGCAGTACTTC. Translating it yields CASSFGQGDSYEQYF. The entire variable domain, with the rest obtained from reference TRBV7-3 and TRBJ2-7, is as follows: GAGVSQTPSNKVTEKGKYVELRCDPISGHTALYWYRQSLGQGPEFLIYFQGTGAADDSGLPNDRFFAVRPEGSVSTLKIQRTERGDSAVYLCASSFGQGDSYEQYFGPGTRLTVT.

The gene calls are TRBV29-1 and TRBJ1-1; tentative D call: TRBD1 (5 bases). CDR1 is SQVTM, CDR2 ANQGSEA, per germline. This CDR3 comprises 12 residues. Trimming took 7 bases from V and 1 from J, leaving 10 bases between them. The DNA of the CDR3 is TGCAGCGGGGGACCGACGAACACTGAAGCTTTCTTT. This codes for CSGGPTNTEAFF. The variable domain in full, with the rest retrieved from reference TRBV29-1 and TRBJ1-1, is SAVISQKPSRDICQRGTSLTIQCQVDSQVTMMFWYRQQPGQSLTLIATANQGSEATYESGFVIDKFPISRPNLTFSTLTVSNMSPEDSSIYLCSGGPTNTEAFFGQGTRLTVV.

This chain connects TRBV7-2 to TRBJ1-2; D not certain. The germline gives CDR1 SGHTA, CDR2 FQGNSA. V lost 1 base and J 4 bases, leaving 7 bases between the germline ends. This CDR3 contains 13 residues. CDR3 in DNA: TGTGCCAGCAGCTTAGGCCGGTCCTATGGCTACACCTTC. Residues: CASSLGRSYGYTF. Looking up the rest from reference TRBV7-2 and TRBJ1-2 gives the full variable domain: GAGVSQSPSNKVTEKGKDVELRCDPISGHTALYWYRQSLGQGLEFLIYFQGNSAPDKSGLPSDRFSAERTGGSVSTLTIQRTQQEDSAVYLCASSLGRSYGYTFGSGTRLTVV.

A single count supports this clone. V gene TRBV4-1 combines with J gene TRBJ1-6; 7 bases are shared with TRBD1. The CDR3 is made up of 15 amino acids. Germline values: CDR1 MGHRA, CDR2 YSYEKL. The V segment lost 4 bases and the J segment 4 bases; nucleotides outside the gene matches: 4. CDR3 in amino acids: CASSPGDSYNSPLHF. The CDR3 nucleotides are TGCGCCAGCAGCCCCGGGGACAGTTATAATTCACCCCTCCACTTT.